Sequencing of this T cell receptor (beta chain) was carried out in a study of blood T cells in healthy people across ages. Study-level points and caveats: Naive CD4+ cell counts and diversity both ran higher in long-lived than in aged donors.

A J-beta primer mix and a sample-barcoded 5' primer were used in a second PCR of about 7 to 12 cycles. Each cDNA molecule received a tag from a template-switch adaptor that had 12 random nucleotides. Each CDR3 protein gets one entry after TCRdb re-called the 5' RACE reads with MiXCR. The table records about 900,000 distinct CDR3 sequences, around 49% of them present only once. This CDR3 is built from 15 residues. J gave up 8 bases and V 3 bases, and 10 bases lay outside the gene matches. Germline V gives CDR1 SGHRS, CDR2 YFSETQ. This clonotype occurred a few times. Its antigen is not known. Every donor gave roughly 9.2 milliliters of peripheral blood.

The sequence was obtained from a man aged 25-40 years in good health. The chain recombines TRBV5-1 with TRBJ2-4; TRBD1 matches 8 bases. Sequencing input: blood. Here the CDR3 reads CASSSTGVSNYIQYF. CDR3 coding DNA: TGCGCCAGCAGCTCGACAGGGGTCTCAAACTACATTCAGTACTTC. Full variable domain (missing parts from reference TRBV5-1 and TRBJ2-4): KAGVTQTPRYLIKTRGQQVTLSCSPISGHRSVSWYQQTPGQGLQFLFEYFSETQRNKGNFPGRFSGRQFSNSRSEMNVSTLELGDSALYLCASSSTGVSNYIQYFGAGTRLSVL.